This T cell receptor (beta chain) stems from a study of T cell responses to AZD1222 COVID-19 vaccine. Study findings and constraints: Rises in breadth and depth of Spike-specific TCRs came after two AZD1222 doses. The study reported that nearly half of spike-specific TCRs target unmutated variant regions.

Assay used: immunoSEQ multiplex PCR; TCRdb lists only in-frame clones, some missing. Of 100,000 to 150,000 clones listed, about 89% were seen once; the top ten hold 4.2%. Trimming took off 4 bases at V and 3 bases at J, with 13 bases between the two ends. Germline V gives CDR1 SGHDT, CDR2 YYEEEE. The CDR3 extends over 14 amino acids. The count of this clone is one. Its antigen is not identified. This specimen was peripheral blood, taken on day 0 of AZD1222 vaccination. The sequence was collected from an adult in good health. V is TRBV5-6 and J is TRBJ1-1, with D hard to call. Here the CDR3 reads CASSRIEGYTEAFF. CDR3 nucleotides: TGTGCCAGCAGCAGAATAGAGGGTTACACTGAAGCTTTCTTT.